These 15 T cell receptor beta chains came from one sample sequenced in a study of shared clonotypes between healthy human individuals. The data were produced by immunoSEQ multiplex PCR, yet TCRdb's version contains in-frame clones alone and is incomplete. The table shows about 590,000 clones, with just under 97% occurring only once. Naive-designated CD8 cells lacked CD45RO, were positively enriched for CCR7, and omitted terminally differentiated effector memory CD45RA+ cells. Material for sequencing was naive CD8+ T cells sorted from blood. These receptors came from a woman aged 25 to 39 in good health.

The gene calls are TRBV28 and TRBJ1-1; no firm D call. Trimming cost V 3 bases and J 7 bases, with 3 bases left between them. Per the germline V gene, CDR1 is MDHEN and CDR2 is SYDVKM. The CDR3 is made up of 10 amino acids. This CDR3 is CASSLGEAFF. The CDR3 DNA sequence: TGTGCCAGCAGTTTGGGTGAAGCTTTCTTT.

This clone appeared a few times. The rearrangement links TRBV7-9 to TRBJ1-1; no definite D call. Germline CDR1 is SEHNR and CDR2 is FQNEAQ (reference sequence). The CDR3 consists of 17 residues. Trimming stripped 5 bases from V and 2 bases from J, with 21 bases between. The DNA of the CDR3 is TGTGCCAGCAGCCCCAAGATAAGGACGGAATTCAACACTGAAGCTTTCTTT. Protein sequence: CASSPKIRTEFNTEAFF.

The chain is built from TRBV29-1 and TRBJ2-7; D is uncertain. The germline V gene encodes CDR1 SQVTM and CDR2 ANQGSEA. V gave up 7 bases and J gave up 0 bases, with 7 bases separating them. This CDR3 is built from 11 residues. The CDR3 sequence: CSAISSYEQYF. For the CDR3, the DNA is TGCAGCGCCATATCCTCCTACGAGCAGTACTTC.

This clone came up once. The CDR3 here is CASSQGEAAPGEQFF. The CDR3 nucleotides read TGTGCCAGCAGCCAAGGGGAGGCCGCGCCGGGTGAGCAGTTCTTC. The rearrangement joins TRBV4-2 to TRBJ2-1; perhaps TRBD2 as D (6 bases). The germline V gene has CDR1 LGHNA and CDR2 YNFKEQ. V lost 1 base, J lost 9 bases, and 16 bases lay in between. The CDR3 runs to 15 residues.

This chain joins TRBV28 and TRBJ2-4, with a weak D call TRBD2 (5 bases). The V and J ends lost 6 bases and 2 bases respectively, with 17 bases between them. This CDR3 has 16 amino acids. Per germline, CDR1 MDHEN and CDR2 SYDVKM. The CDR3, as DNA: TGTGCCAGCAGCGAAGACACGGAGGTGTCCAAAAACATTCAGTACTTC. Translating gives CASSEDTEVSKNIQYF.

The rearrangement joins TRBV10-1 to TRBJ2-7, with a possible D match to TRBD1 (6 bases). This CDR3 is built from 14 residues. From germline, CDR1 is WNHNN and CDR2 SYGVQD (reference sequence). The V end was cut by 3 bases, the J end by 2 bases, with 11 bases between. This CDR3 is CASSEPGHPYEQYF. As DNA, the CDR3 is TGCGCCAGCAGTGAACCGGGACACCCCTACGAGCAGTACTTC.

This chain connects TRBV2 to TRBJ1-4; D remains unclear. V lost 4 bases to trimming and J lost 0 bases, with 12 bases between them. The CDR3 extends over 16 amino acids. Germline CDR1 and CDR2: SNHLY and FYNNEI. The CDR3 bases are TGTGCCAGCAGTGTGTATAGAGTTGCAACTAATGAAAAACTGTTTTTT. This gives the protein CASSVYRVATNEKLFF. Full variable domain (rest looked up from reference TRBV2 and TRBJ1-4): EPEVTQTPSHQVTQMGQEVILRCVPISNHLYFYWYRQILGQKVEFLVSFYNNEISEKSEIFDDQFSVERPDGSNFTLKIRSTKLEDSAMYFCASSVYRVATNEKLFFGSGTQLSVL.

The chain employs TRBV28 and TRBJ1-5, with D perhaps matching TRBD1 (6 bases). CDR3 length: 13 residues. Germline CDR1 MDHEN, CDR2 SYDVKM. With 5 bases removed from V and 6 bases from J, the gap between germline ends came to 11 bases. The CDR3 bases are TGTGCCAGCAGTCGAGGGGGGTTTCAGCCCCAGCATTTT. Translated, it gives CASSRGGFQPQHF.

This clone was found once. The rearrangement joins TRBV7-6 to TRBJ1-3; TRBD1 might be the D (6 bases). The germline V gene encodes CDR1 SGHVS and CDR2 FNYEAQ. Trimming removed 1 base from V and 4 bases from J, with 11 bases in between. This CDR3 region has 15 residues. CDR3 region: CASSLVSGAGNTIYF. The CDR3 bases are TGTGCCAGCAGCTTAGTGTCGGGGGCCGGAAACACCATATATTTT. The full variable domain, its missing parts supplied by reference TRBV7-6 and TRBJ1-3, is GAGVSQSPRYKVTKRGQDVALRCDPISGHVSLYWYRQALGQGPEFLTYFNYEAQQDKSGLPNDRFSAERPEGSISTLTIQRTEQRDSAMYRCASSLVSGAGNTIYFGEGSWLTVV.

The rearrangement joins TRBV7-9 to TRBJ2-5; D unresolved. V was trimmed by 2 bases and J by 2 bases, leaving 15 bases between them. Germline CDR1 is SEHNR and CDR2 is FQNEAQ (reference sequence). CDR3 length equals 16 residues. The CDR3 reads CASSLLPAESQETQYF. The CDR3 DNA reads TGTGCCAGCAGCTTATTGCCGGCAGAGAGTCAAGAGACCCAGTACTTC.

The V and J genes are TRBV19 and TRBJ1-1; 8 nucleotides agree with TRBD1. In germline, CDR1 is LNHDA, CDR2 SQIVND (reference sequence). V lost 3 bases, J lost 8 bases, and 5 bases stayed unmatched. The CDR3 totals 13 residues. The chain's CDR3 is CASSIPGGREAFF. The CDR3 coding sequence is TGTGCCAGTAGTATCCCAGGGGGCCGCGAAGCTTTCTTT.

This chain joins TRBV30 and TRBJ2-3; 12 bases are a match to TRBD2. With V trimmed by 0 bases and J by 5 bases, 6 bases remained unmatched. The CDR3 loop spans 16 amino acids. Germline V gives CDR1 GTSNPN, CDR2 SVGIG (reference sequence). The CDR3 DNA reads TGTGCCTGGAGTGTACTGACTAGCGGGAGTGGAGATACGCAGTATTTT. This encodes CAWSVLTSGSGDTQYF.

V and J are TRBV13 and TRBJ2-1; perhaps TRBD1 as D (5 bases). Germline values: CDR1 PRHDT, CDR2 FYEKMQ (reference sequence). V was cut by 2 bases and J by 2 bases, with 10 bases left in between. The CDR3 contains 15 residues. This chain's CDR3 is CASSLQQVPYNEQFF. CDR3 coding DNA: TGTGCCAGCAGCTTACAACAGGTTCCCTACAATGAGCAGTTCTTC.

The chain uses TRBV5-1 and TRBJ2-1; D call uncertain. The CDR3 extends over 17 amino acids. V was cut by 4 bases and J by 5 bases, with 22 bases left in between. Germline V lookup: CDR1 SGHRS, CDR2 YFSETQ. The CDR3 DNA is TGCGCCAGCAGCCCCCTATTAACTGCAACTCCCGACAATGAGCAGTTCTTC. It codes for CASSPLLTATPDNEQFF. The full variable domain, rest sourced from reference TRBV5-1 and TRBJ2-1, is KAGVTQTPRYLIKTRGQQVTLSCSPISGHRSVSWYQQTPGQGLQFLFEYFSETQRNKGNFPGRFSGRQFSNSRSEMNVSTLELGDSALYLCASSPLLTATPDNEQFFGPGTRLTVL.

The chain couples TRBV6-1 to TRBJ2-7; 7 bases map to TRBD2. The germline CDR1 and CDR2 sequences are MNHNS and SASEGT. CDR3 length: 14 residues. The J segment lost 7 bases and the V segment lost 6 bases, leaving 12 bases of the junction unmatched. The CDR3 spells CASSPGAGASEQYF. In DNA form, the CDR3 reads TGTGCCAGCAGCCCCGGCGCGGGAGCGAGTGAGCAGTACTTC.